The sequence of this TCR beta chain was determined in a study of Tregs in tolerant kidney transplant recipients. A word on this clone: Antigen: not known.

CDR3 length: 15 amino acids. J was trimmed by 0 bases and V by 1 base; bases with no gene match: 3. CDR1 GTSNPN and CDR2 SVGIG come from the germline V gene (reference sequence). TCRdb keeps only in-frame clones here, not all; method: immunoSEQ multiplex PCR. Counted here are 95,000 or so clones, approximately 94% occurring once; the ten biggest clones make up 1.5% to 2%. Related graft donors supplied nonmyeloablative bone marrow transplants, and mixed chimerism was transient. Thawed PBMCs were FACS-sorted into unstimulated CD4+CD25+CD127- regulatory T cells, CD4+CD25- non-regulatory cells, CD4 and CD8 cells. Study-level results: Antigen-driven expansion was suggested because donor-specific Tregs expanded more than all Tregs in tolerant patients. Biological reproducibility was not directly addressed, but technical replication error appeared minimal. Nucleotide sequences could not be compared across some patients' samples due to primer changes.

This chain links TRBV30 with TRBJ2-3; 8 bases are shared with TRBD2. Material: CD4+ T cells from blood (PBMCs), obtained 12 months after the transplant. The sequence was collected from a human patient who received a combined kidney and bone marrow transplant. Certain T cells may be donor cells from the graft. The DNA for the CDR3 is TGTGCCTGGAGTGATAGGACTAGCAGCACAGATACGCAGTATTTT. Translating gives CAWSDRTSSTDTQYF. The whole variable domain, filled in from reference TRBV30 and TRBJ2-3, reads SQTIHQWPATLVQPVGSPLSLECTVEGTSNPNLYWYRQAAGRGLQLLFYSVGIGQISSEVPQNLSASRPQDRQFILSSKKLLLSDSGFYLCAWSDRTSSTDTQYFGPGTRLTVL.